The 27 T cell receptor beta chains given below trace back to one sample, sequenced in a study of control samples from healthy donors and cancer patients. This table comes from immunoSEQ multiplex PCR, and its TCRdb copy is limited to in-frame clones, with some not included. The sample shows tens of thousands of clones, more than 75% of them seen only once. The specimen sequenced was blood. These receptors were collected from a woman in her forties or fifties in good health.

The V gene is TRBV9, the J gene TRBJ1-3; the D is unclear. Germline CDR1 SGDLS, CDR2 YYNGEE. The V and J ends lost 3 bases and 0 bases respectively, with 13 bases between them. CDR3 length equals 16 residues. CDR3 loop: CASSAREGNSGNTIYF. The CDR3 nucleotides read TGTGCCAGCAGCGCACGCGAGGGAAACTCTGGAAACACCATATATTTT.

This chain joins TRBV6-2 or TRBV6-3 and TRBJ2-3, with 8 bases identical to TRBD1. CDR3 length: 16 amino acids. The V segment lost 6 bases and the J segment 3 bases; nucleotides outside the gene matches: 11. Germline CDR1 reads MNHEY; CDR2 reads SVGEGT. In DNA, the CDR3 is TGTGCCAGCAGACCTGACAGGGGACCTGGGACAGATACGCAGTATTTT. It encodes CASRPDRGPGTDTQYF.

The chain couples TRBV7-9 to TRBJ2-3, with a weak D call TRBD2 (7 bases). This CDR3 contains 16 residues. The ends were cut back, 5 bases at V and 3 bases at J, with 18 bases in the middle. Per the germline V gene, CDR1 is SEHNR and CDR2 is FQNEAQ (reference sequence). CDR3 residues: CASSPGVAGSTDTQYF. The CDR3 nucleotides are TGTGCCAGCAGCCCAGGGGTAGCGGGTTCGACAGATACGCAGTATTTT.

The CDR3 is CASSVSGADNEKLFF. The CDR3 DNA sequence: TGTGCCAGCAGCGTAAGCGGTGCAGATAATGAAAAACTGTTTTTT. V is TRBV9 and J is TRBJ1-4; D uncertain. The V end lost 1 base, the J end lost 4 bases, and 11 bases lay between the germline ends. Germline-derived CDR1 and CDR2 are SGDLS and YYNGEE. The CDR3 runs to 15 residues.

The chain is built from TRBV6-6 and TRBJ1-1, with D unclear. V dropped 4 bases and J dropped 1 base, with 10 bases sitting between them. The germline gives CDR1 MNHNY, CDR2 SVGAGI (reference sequence). The CDR3 runs 14 residues. The CDR3 is CASSSLSPNTEAFF. Here the CDR3 DNA reads TGTGCCAGCAGTTCCCTTTCCCCGAACACTGAAGCTTTCTTT.

This rearrangement joins TRBV30 to TRBJ2-7, with TRBD1 matching 9 bases. V lost 4 bases and J lost 7; bases outside the gene matches: 14. Germline values: CDR1 GTSNPN, CDR2 SVGIG (reference sequence). This CDR3 contains 15 residues. The CDR3 coding sequence is TGTGCCTGGAAGGACAGGGGCCTTTCCCGATTAGAGCAGTACTTC. Its translation is CAWKDRGLSRLEQYF.

This clone was seen once. This rearrangement joins TRBV3-1 (or the pseudogene TRBV3-2) to TRBJ1-5, with D possibly TRBD1 on 5 matching bases. The CDR3 is 15 amino acids. Deletions cut 0 bases from V and 4 bases from J, with 10 bases between. Germline V gives CDR1 LGHDT, CDR2 YNNKEL (reference sequence). The DNA for the CDR3 is TGTGCCAGCAGCCAAGAGGGGGAGCGAAATCAGCCCCAGCATTTT. This translates into CASSQEGERNQPQHF.

The V call is TRBV19, the J call TRBJ2-2; TRBD1 matches 10 bases. The V gene's germline CDR1 is LNHDA and CDR2 SQIVND (reference sequence). V lost 7 bases to trimming and J lost 5 bases; unmatched junction nucleotides: 7. The CDR3 is made up of 15 amino acids. CDR3 DNA sequence: TGTGCCAGTACCCCGACAGGGGGCTTAACCGGGGAGCTGTTTTTT. Amino acid sequence: CASTPTGGLTGELFF.

As to this clone: One end of the junction fails to match germline, which may point to a read error. The chain joins TRBV6-1 to TRBJ2-3, with 9 bases matching TRBD2. Germline assignment: CDR1 MNHNS and CDR2 SASEGT. This CDR3 spans 16 amino acids. CDR3 in DNA: TGTGCCAGCAGTGAACCAGCGGGAGGTACCACATATACGCAGTATTTT. As protein: CASSEPAGGTTYTQYF.

V gene TRBV12-3 or TRBV12-4 combines with J gene TRBJ2-7; D remains ambiguous. The V gene lost 8 bases and the J gene lost 6 bases, with 11 bases spanning the gap. This CDR3 has 11 amino acids. The CDR3 here is CASAAGSEQYF. CDR3 DNA: TGTGCCAGCGCCGCCGGAAGCGAGCAGTACTTC.

V is TRBV10-3 and J is TRBJ2-1; TRBD2 matches 7 bases. The J segment lost 4 bases and the V segment lost 3 bases, leaving 6 bases of the junction unmatched. The CDR3 sequence is 15 residues long. Germline CDR1 ENHRY, CDR2 SYGVKD. This CDR3 is CAISDSGALYNEQFF. The CDR3 DNA reads as TGTGCCATCAGTGACAGCGGGGCCCTTTACAATGAGCAGTTCTTC.

J is TRBJ1-1 and V is TRBV18; 11 positions agree with TRBD1. Germline assignment: CDR1 KGHSH and CDR2 LQKENI. Trimming removed 3 bases from V and 2 bases from J; junction bases left unmatched: 2. There are 15 residues in the CDR3. The CDR3 nucleotides read TGTGCCAGCTCACCGGGGACAGGGGGTAACACTGAAGCTTTCTTT. Its translation is CASSPGTGGNTEAFF.

J is TRBJ1-1 and V is TRBV6-5; D is perhaps TRBD1 (6 bases). V gave up 5 bases and J gave up 7 bases, with 11 bases separating them. The CDR3 length is 12 residues. Looked up from germline, CDR1 is MNHEY and CDR2 is SVGAGI. The CDR3 here is CASSKTGIEAFF. CDR3 DNA sequence: TGTGCCAGCAGTAAAACAGGGATTGAAGCTTTCTTT.

The V and J genes are TRBV6-1 and TRBJ2-5, with D possibly TRBD2 on 6 matching bases. Trimming removed 3 bases from V and 2 bases from J, with 25 bases in between. Germline V CDR1 and CDR2: MNHNS, SASEGT. The CDR3 runs to 19 residues. The DNA of the CDR3 is TGTGCCAGCAGTGATGCGGGGTTTGCGCGGGCAGGGTGGCAAGAGACCCAGTACTTC. This translates into CASSDAGFARAGWQETQYF.

The chain combines TRBV11-2 with TRBJ2-2; tentatively, D is TRBD2 (6 bases). The V end lost 4 bases, the J end lost 5 bases, and 17 bases lay between the germline ends. Germline CDR1 SGHAT, CDR2 FQNNGV. The CDR3 is made up of 16 amino acids. CDR3 sequence reads: CASSSGLSSRTGELFF. The CDR3 region has the DNA TGTGCCAGCAGCTCCGGACTATCCTCCCGAACCGGGGAGCTGTTTTTT.

Comments on this clone: The same CDR3 also results from other DNA sequences found in this sample. This sequence joins TRBV6-1 and TRBJ2-6; D may be TRBD2 (6 bases). Looked up from germline, CDR1 is MNHNS and CDR2 is SASEGT. V lost 2 bases, J lost 2 bases, and 10 bases lay in between. The CDR3 has 16 amino acids. CDR3 bases: TGTGCCAGCAGTGAATGGGGCGGGGCTGGGGCCAACGTCCTGACTTTC. This translates into CASSEWGGAGANVLTF.

The chain joins TRBV29-1 to TRBJ2-7; 7 positions agree with TRBD2. CDR1 is SQVTM, CDR2 ANQGSEA, per germline. This CDR3 is built from 11 residues. Germline trimming cut 7 bases from V and 3 bases from J; bases unmatched to any gene: 3. DNA of the CDR3: TGCAGCGCGGGGAGGGGCTACGAGCAGTACTTC. The encoded protein is CSAGRGYEQYF.

The genes are TRBV10-3 and TRBJ1-2, with 11 bases that match TRBD1. CDR1 is ENHRY and CDR2 is SYGVKD in the germline V gene. V was pared by 6 bases and J by 7 bases, with 4 bases of the junction left unmatched. The CDR3 runs to 13 residues. CDR3 loop: CAIRDRGLGGYTF. CDR3 sequence (DNA): TGTGCCATCAGGGACAGGGGGCTTGGTGGCTACACCTTC.

The rearrangement links TRBV19 to TRBJ1-1; 9 nucleotides align to TRBD1. Germline V lookup: CDR1 LNHDA, CDR2 SQIVND (reference sequence). The trim removed 10 bases at V and 3 bases at J, leaving 12 bases unmatched. The CDR3 length is 15 residues. The CDR3 region has the DNA TGTGCCACCATGGACAGGGGCGGGAAGGACACTGAAGCTTTCTTT. It codes for CATMDRGGKDTEAFF.

The chain joins TRBV28 to TRBJ2-1; TRBD1 matches 7 bases. Germline CDR1 MDHEN, CDR2 SYDVKM. V shed 2 bases, J shed 7 bases, and the junction held 17 bases outside the gene matches. The CDR3 is 18 residues long. The CDR3 spells CASSLLFLGQIKWNEQFF. The CDR3 nucleotides read TGTGCCAGCAGTTTACTGTTTCTGGGACAGATTAAATGGAATGAGCAGTTCTTC.

The chain has TRBV5-1 and TRBJ2-2; 7 nucleotides agree with TRBD2. The V gene's germline CDR1 is SGHRS and CDR2 YFSETQ. V shed 3 bases, J shed 7 bases, and the junction held 9 bases outside the gene matches. CDR3 length: 15 residues. The CDR3 sequence is CASSSVGGEGGELFF. The DNA of the CDR3 is TGCGCCAGCAGCTCCGTAGGAGGGGAGGGCGGGGAGCTGTTTTTT.

The count of this clone is one. The chain couples TRBV5-4 to TRBJ2-7, with 11 bases lining up with TRBD1. There are 15 residues in the CDR3. Germline CDR1 and CDR2: SGHNT and YYREEE (reference sequence). The V and J ends lost 3 bases and 5 bases, in that order; junction bases with no gene match: 7. The CDR3 coding sequence is TGTGCCAGCAGCTGGGGACAGGGGGTAAAAAACGAGCAGTACTTC. Its protein is CASSWGQGVKNEQYF. The variable domain in full, completed from reference TRBV5-4 and TRBJ2-7, reads ETGVTQSPTHLIKTRGQQVTLRCSSQSGHNTVSWYQQALGQGPQFIFQYYREEENGRGNFPPRFSGLQFPNYSSELNVNALELDDSALYLCASSWGQGVKNEQYFGPGTRLTVT.

This clone has only one observation. The conserved phenylalanine or tryptophan is not found at the CDR3 terminus, so this likely reflects a read error. It is unclear where the CDR3 begins or ends on the DNA, so no DNA is shown, and the CDR3 is as TCRdb lists it. This chain connects TRBV6-1 to TRBJ2-3; the table's TRBD2 call for D was not verified on the DNA. From its first to its last residue, the CDR3 has 16 amino acids. Per the germline V gene, CDR1 is MNHNS and CDR2 is SASEGT. CDR3: CASSEGGGGAEKRWRI.

The V gene is TRBV28, the J gene TRBJ2-3; D assignment may be TRBD1 or TRBD2 (5 bases each). From germline, CDR1 is MDHEN and CDR2 SYDVKM. The CDR3 extends over 13 amino acids. The ends were cut back, 3 bases at V and 4 bases at J, with 8 bases in the middle. In nucleotides, the CDR3 is TGTGCCAGCAGTTTCGGGGCTTCAGATACGCAGTATTTT. It is translated as CASSFGASDTQYF.

This chain uses TRBV24-1 with TRBJ2-5; 9 nucleotides line up with TRBD1. The V and J ends lost 4 bases and 5 bases, in that order; junction bases with no gene match: 10. The CDR3 spans 16 residues. Germline CDR1 KGHDR, CDR2 SFDVKD. Here the CDR3 reads CATSDRNRGLVETQYF. CDR3 coding DNA: TGTGCCACCAGTGACCGCAACAGGGGGCTCGTGGAGACCCAGTACTTC.

The chain carries TRBV19 and TRBJ2-5; 9 bases are shared with TRBD1. V lost 5 bases to trimming and J lost 4 bases; unmatched junction nucleotides: 5. Germline V lookup: CDR1 LNHDA, CDR2 SQIVND (reference sequence). This CDR3 region has 14 residues. The CDR3 DNA reads as TGTGCCAGTAGTCTGGACAGGGGTACAGAGACCCAGTACTTC. Protein product: CASSLDRGTETQYF. The full variable domain, in which reference TRBV19 and TRBJ2-5 provide the parts outside the CDR3, is DGGITQSPKYLFRKEGQNVTLSCEQNLNHDAMYWYRQDPGQGLRLIYYSQIVNDFQKGDIAEGYSVSREKKESFPLTVTSAQKNPTAFYLCASSLDRGTETQYFGPGTRLLVL.

V is TRBV19 and J is TRBJ2-7, with a tentative D call TRBD2 (5 bases). Germline loops: CDR1 LNHDA, CDR2 SQIVND (reference sequence). The CDR3 totals 11 residues. V was clipped by 6 bases and J by 6 bases, with 9 bases between them. CDR3 region: CASRVGSEQYF. The CDR3 region has the DNA TGTGCCAGTAGAGTGGGGAGCGAGCAGTACTTC.